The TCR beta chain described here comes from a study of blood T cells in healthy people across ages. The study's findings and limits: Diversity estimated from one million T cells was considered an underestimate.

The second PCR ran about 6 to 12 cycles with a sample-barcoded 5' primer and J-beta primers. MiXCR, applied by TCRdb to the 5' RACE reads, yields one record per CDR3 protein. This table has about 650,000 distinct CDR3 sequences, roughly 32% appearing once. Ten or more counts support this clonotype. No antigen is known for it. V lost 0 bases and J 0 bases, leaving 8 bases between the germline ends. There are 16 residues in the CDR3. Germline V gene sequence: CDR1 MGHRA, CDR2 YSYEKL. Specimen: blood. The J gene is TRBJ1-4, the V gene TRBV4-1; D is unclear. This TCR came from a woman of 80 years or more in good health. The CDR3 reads CASSQDRAATNEKLFF. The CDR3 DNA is TGCGCCAGCAGCCAAGACCGGGCTGCAACTAATGAAAAACTGTTTTTT.